This record covers a single T cell receptor (beta chain). Trimming took 4 bases from V and 1 from J, leaving 9 bases between them. The germline gives CDR1 SGHRS, CDR2 YFSETQ. This CDR3 has 14 residues. This record comes from a study of T cell responses to AZD1222 COVID-19 vaccine. Produced via immunoSEQ multiplex PCR; TCRdb's table is partial and in-frame only. The table shows some 110,000 clones, with 88% occurring only once. The clonotype originates from an adult in good health. Sequencing was performed on peripheral blood, taken on day 0 of AZD1222 vaccination. The rearrangement joins TRBV5-1 to TRBJ2-1; unclear D gene. CDR3 nucleotides: TGCGCCAGCAGCCCGCCGGTATCCTACAATGAGCAGTTCTTC. Amino acids: CASSPPVSYNEQFF. Full variable domain (remainder filled in from reference TRBV5-1 and TRBJ2-1): KAGVTQTPRYLIKTRGQQVTLSCSPISGHRSVSWYQQTPGQGLQFLFEYFSETQRNKGNFPGRFSGRQFSNSRSEMNVSTLELGDSALYLCASSPPVSYNEQFFGPGTRLTVL.